Each of the 21 T cell receptor beta chains below was sequenced from the same sample in a study of shared clonotypes between healthy human individuals. TCRdb's copy holds only in-frame clones and misses some; the assay was immunoSEQ multiplex PCR. The sample shows approximately 530,000 clones, 90% to 96% of them seen only once. The sample consisted of naive CD4+ T cells sorted from blood. Subset denoted: CD45RA+ positively selected. Source of these receptors: a woman under 40 in good health.

The chain couples TRBV28 to TRBJ2-2, with D unresolved. Germline V gene data show CDR1 as MDHEN and CDR2 as SYDVKM. This CDR3 has 13 residues. V shed 7 bases and J shed 1 base, with 7 bases lying between them. CDR3 loop: CASKGRNTGELFF. The CDR3 coding sequence is TGTGCCAGCAAAGGGCGGAACACCGGGGAGCTGTTTTTT.

The chain recombines TRBV29-1 with TRBJ2-3, with D possibly matching TRBD2 (6 bases). Germline assignment: CDR1 SQVTM and CDR2 ANQGSEA. Trimming removed 2 bases from V and 0 bases from J, with 9 bases in between. This CDR3 region has 14 residues. This CDR3 is CSVEPGTSTDTQYF. CDR3 sequence (DNA): TGCAGCGTTGAACCAGGGACTAGCACAGATACGCAGTATTTT.

CDR3 residues: CASSLPRGRAGETQYF. CDR3 DNA: TGTGCCAGCAGTTTGCCCCGCGGGAGGGCGGGGGAGACCCAGTACTTC. This chain joins TRBV28 and TRBJ2-5, with TRBD2 matching over 9 bases. This CDR3 contains 16 residues. CDR1 and CDR2 (germline): MDHEN, SYDVKM. Germline trimming cut 3 bases from V and 5 bases from J; bases unmatched to any gene: 10.

This chain connects TRBV5-1 to TRBJ2-5; no firm D call. V lost 4 bases, J lost 2 bases, and 18 bases lay in between. Germline V gives CDR1 SGHRS, CDR2 YFSETQ. This CDR3 contains 16 residues. CDR3 in amino acids: CASSPRVNGPQETQYF. As DNA, the CDR3 is TGCGCCAGCAGCCCAAGAGTCAATGGACCACAAGAGACCCAGTACTTC.

The chain joins TRBV19 to TRBJ1-1; tentatively, D is TRBD1 (5 bases). The V gene lost 1 base and the J gene lost 4 bases, with 22 bases spanning the gap. CDR1 and CDR2 from the germline V gene are LNHDA and SQIVND (reference sequence). The CDR3 loop spans 18 amino acids. CDR3 in DNA: TGTGCCAGTAGTATAGGAATCGCGGTCGGGGGTTGGGCCACTGAAGCTTTCTTT. Translated: CASSIGIAVGGWATEAFF.

This chain connects TRBV30 to TRBJ2-6; D gene unclear. Trimming shortened V by 5 bases and J by 0 bases, and 5 bases separated the two germline ends. The CDR3 is made up of 13 amino acids. Per the germline V gene, CDR1 is GTSNPN and CDR2 is SVGIG (reference sequence). Here the CDR3 reads CAWRLSGANVLTF. In DNA form, the CDR3 reads TGTGCCTGGCGGCTCTCTGGGGCCAACGTCCTGACTTTC.

The chain couples TRBV7-9 to TRBJ1-5; 9 nucleotides match TRBD1. The CDR3 runs 15 residues. The junction had 0 bases not matched to a gene; V was cut back by 3 bases and J by 0 bases. Per germline, CDR1 SEHNR and CDR2 FQNEAQ (reference sequence). In nucleotides, the CDR3 is TGTGCCAGCAGCTTGACAGGGGGTAGCAATCAGCCCCAGCATTTT. It is translated as CASSLTGGSNQPQHF.

V usage is TRBV28 and J usage is TRBJ2-3; possibly TRBD2 for D (6 bases). Germline V gene lookup returns CDR1 MDHEN and CDR2 SYDVKM. Trimming left V 5 bases short and J 6 bases short, with 12 bases between. This CDR3 spans 13 amino acids. The CDR3 loop is CASSPELADTQYF. CDR3 DNA sequence: TGTGCCAGCAGTCCCGAGCTAGCGGATACGCAGTATTTT.

The chain couples TRBV5-8 to TRBJ2-7, with TRBD2 matching 13 bases. J gave up 4 bases and V 6 bases, and 16 bases lay outside the gene matches. CDR3 size: 18 residues. Per germline, CDR1 SGHTS and CDR2 YDEGEE. The CDR3 coding sequence is TGTGCCAGCAATCCCAAGTGGACTAGCGGGAGTATTTTGTACGAGCAGTACTTC. This sequence encodes CASNPKWTSGSILYEQYF.

CDR3 amino acids: CAIRQGGTGPNYGYTF. In DNA, the CDR3 is TGTGCCATCAGACAGGGGGGTACCGGGCCTAACTATGGCTACACCTTC. The chain uses TRBV10-3 and TRBJ1-2; 8 positions match TRBD1. Per the germline V gene, CDR1 is ENHRY and CDR2 is SYGVKD. The V gene end was trimmed by 6 bases and the J gene end by 0 bases; junction bases not matched to a gene: 9. The length of the CDR3 is 16 residues.

Written as DNA, the CDR3 is TGTGCCAGCAGCTGGGGGGTAAATGAGCAGTTCTTC. It is translated as CASSWGVNEQFF. The chain links TRBV5-4 to TRBJ2-1, with a tentative D call TRBD2 (6 bases). V lost 3 bases, J lost 7 bases, and 8 bases lay in between. CDR3 length equals 12 residues. Germline assignment: CDR1 SGHNT and CDR2 YYREEE (reference sequence).

This clone was found a few times. In the same sample, other DNA sequences code for this CDR3. The CDR3 region is CASSRDYSNQPQHF. The CDR3 DNA follows: TGTGCCAGCAGCAGGGATTATAGCAATCAGCCCCAGCATTTT. The chain joins TRBV2 to TRBJ1-5; perhaps TRBD1 as D (5 bases). The V and J ends lost 6 bases and 0 bases respectively, with 9 bases between them. The CDR3 runs to 14 residues. Per the germline V gene, CDR1 is SNHLY and CDR2 is FYNNEI.

This chain links TRBV2 with TRBJ2-3; 10 bases are shared with TRBD2. Germline V gives CDR1 SNHLY, CDR2 FYNNEI. CDR3 length equals 16 residues. The trim removed 7 bases at V and 0 bases at J, leaving 7 bases unmatched. The CDR3 DNA reads as TGTGCCAGCAAACGGACTAGCGGAGTTAGCACAGATACGCAGTATTTT. This sequence encodes CASKRTSGVSTDTQYF. The entire variable domain, with the rest obtained from reference TRBV2 and TRBJ2-3, is as follows: EPEVTQTPSHQVTQMGQEVILRCVPISNHLYFYWYRQILGQKVEFLVSFYNNEISEKSEIFDDQFSVERPDGSNFTLKIRSTKLEDSAMYFCASKRTSGVSTDTQYFGPGTRLTVL.

This chain links TRBV28 with TRBJ2-5; 7 positions agree with TRBD1. The V gene end was trimmed by 4 bases and the J gene end by 4 bases; junction bases not matched to a gene: 12. CDR1 and CDR2 from the germline V gene are MDHEN and SYDVKM. The CDR3 length is 16 residues. For the CDR3, the DNA is TGTGCCAGCAGTTCCCCGAGAGGGACAGTTCGAGAGACCCAGTACTTC. Amino acid sequence: CASSSPRGTVRETQYF.

The genes are TRBV5-5 and TRBJ2-5; 9 nucleotides line up with TRBD2. CDR1 and CDR2 (germline): SGHKS, YYEKEE (reference sequence). The V gene end was trimmed by 2 bases and the J gene end by 5 bases; junction bases not matched to a gene: 10. The CDR3 runs to 16 residues. Here the CDR3 reads CASSFPSGRSRETQYF. DNA for the CDR3: TGTGCCAGCAGCTTTCCGAGCGGGAGGTCCCGGGAGACCCAGTACTTC.

V gene TRBV5-1 combines with J gene TRBJ2-7; the D gene could be TRBD1 or TRBD2 (5 bases each). Germline CDR1 is SGHRS and CDR2 is YFSETQ. This CDR3 has 16 amino acids. V lost 0 bases and J lost 3, with 16 bases in between. Written as DNA, the CDR3 is TGCGCCAGCAGCTTGGGGGAGTGGGGCTCTAACTACGAGCAGTACTTC. Residues: CASSLGEWGSNYEQYF.

The chain links TRBV5-1 to TRBJ1-5; 7 nucleotides line up with TRBD1. There are 16 residues in the CDR3. In germline, CDR1 is SGHRS, CDR2 YFSETQ. J was trimmed by 2 bases and V by 4 bases; bases with no gene match: 9. Here the CDR3 DNA reads TGCGCCAGCAGCGTGACAGGGAGGGAGGGCAATCAGCCCCAGCATTTT. This encodes CASSVTGREGNQPQHF.

The rearrangement joins TRBV5-6 to TRBJ2-7; 8 bases agree with TRBD1. Germline CDR1 is SGHDT and CDR2 is YYEEEE. The V and J ends lost 4 bases and 3 bases, in that order; junction bases with no gene match: 9. The CDR3 runs 15 residues. The CDR3: CASSTGTGLNYEQYF. CDR3 bases: TGTGCCAGCAGCACCGGGACAGGCCTCAACTACGAGCAGTACTTC.

Turning to this clone: This same CDR3 is encoded by further DNA sequences in the sample. The V and J genes are TRBV28 and TRBJ1-3; 7 bases fit TRBD1. CDR3 length: 15 amino acids. Germline V gives CDR1 MDHEN, CDR2 SYDVKM. V was clipped by 6 bases and J by 0 bases; unmatched bases: 5. The CDR3 DNA reads as TGTGCCAGCAGCCCCGGGACAGCCTCTGGAAACACCATATATTTT. It encodes CASSPGTASGNTIYF.

CDR3 DNA: TGTGCCAGCAGCCAACTAAGCGTCGGGTCCGGGTACGAGCAGTACTTC. Amino acids: CASSQLSVGSGYEQYF. The chain is built from TRBV14 and TRBJ2-5; D unclear. The J call may not be correct, given that the DNA end is closer to TRBJ2-7. Germline lookup yields CDR1 SGHDN and CDR2 FVKESK. This CDR3 region has 16 residues.

This clone occurred a few times. The J gene is TRBJ1-5, the V gene TRBV19; 7 bases map to TRBD1. Trimming took 6 bases from V and 7 from J; bases not matched to a gene: 6. The CDR3 sequence is 13 residues long. Germline CDR1 and CDR2: LNHDA and SQIVND (reference sequence). This CDR3 reads CASRSTGEQPQHF. The CDR3 DNA sequence: TGTGCCAGTAGGTCAACAGGGGAACAGCCCCAGCATTTT.